A selection of T cell receptor beta chains follows, all from one sample in a study of cytomegalovirus exposure and HLA in healthy donors. The data were produced by immunoSEQ multiplex PCR, yet TCRdb's version contains in-frame clones alone and is incomplete. There are a few hundred thousand clones in the sample; around 79% occur only once, and about 1.8% lies in the top ten. The sample taken for sequencing was PBMCs. The receptors shown here come from a man aged 18 to 30 in good health and CMV-seronegative. The CDR3 runs from the conserved cysteine through the conserved F or W. A D gene is named only where the DNA matches it firmly. Clone size is not always given. Where it is, it says once, few, many or a class for expanded clones.

j_gene: TRBJ1-6; d_gene: TRBD1; abundance: .; v_gene: TRBV9; CDR3nt: TGTGCCAGCGGGCCAGGGGGTCAGAATTCACCCCTCCACTTT; CDR3aa: CASGPGGQNSPLHF
j_gene: TRBJ2-7; d_gene: TRBD1; abundance: .; v_gene: TRBV29-1; CDR3nt: TGCAGCGTTGAAGTTGGGGACAGACTTACCTACGAGCAGTACTTC; CDR3aa: CSVEVGDRLTYEQYF
j_gene: TRBJ1-3; d_gene: .; abundance: few; v_gene: TRBV9; CDR3nt: TGTGCCAGCAGCGTCCAGGAAACTGGAAACACCATATATTTT; CDR3aa: CASSVQETGNTIYF
j_gene: TRBJ1-2; d_gene: .; abundance: .; v_gene: TRBV27; CDR3nt: TGTGCCAGCAGTTTGGGCCGCGGGACTCTGGGCTACACCTTC; CDR3aa: CASSLGRGTLGYTF
j_gene: TRBJ2-7; d_gene: .; abundance: .; v_gene: TRBV2; CDR3nt: TGTGCCAGCAGTGAAGAACAGCTTGGCGAGCAGTACTTC; CDR3aa: CASSEEQLGEQYF
j_gene: TRBJ2-1; d_gene: TRBD2; abundance: .; v_gene: TRBV28; CDR3nt: TGTGCCAGCAGTCCGGGGACTAGCGGTATCTACAATGAGCAGTTCTTC; CDR3aa: CASSPGTSGIYNEQFF
j_gene: TRBJ2-3; d_gene: TRBD2; abundance: .; v_gene: TRBV7-3; CDR3nt: TGTGCCAGCAGCTGGTCTAGCGGGAGAGATACGCAGTATTTT; CDR3aa: CASSWSSGRDTQYF
j_gene: TRBJ2-3; d_gene: TRBD1; abundance: .; v_gene: TRBV16; CDR3nt: TGTGCCAGCAGCCAATCCCAAGGCGGGACAGGGTACTCAGATACGCAGTATTTT; CDR3aa: CASSQSQGGTGYSDTQYF
j_gene: TRBJ2-7; d_gene: .; abundance: .; v_gene: TRBV25-1; CDR3nt: TGTGCCAGCAGTGAAGGACAGCTCGCCTACGAGCAGTACTTC; CDR3aa: CASSEGQLAYEQYF
j_gene: TRBJ2-1; d_gene: TRBD1; abundance: .; v_gene: TRBV29-1; CDR3nt: TGCAGCACCCGGGACAGAACTAATGAGCAGTTCTTC; CDR3aa: CSTRDRTNEQFF
j_gene: TRBJ2-3; d_gene: .; abundance: few; v_gene: TRBV7-9; CDR3nt: TGTGCCAGCAGCCAAGGGACTTACACAGATACGCAGTATTTT; CDR3aa: CASSQGTYTDTQYF
j_gene: TRBJ2-3; d_gene: .; abundance: .; v_gene: TRBV5-1; CDR3nt: TGCGCCAGCAGCTTCCCCTCCGCGGATAGCACAGATACGCAGTATTTT; CDR3aa: CASSFPSADSTDTQYF
j_gene: TRBJ2-1; d_gene: .; abundance: .; v_gene: TRBV27; CDR3nt: TGTGCCAGCAGTTTGGCTCCGGGGTCCTACAATGAGCAGTTCTTC; CDR3aa: CASSLAPGSYNEQFF
j_gene: TRBJ2-2; d_gene: TRBD1; abundance: .; v_gene: TRBV28; CDR3nt: TGTGCCAGCAGGCCCGGGACAGGGGCCGGGGAGCTGTTTTTT; CDR3aa: CASRPGTGAGELFF